The 32 T cell receptor beta chains presented below share a single source sample, sequenced in a study of T cell repertoires in cytomegalovirus infection (dated by TCRdb to about 2019). Explained via the paper, the treatment or condition label denotes: in vitro stimulation with specific CMV peptide epitopes to enrich CMV-specific T cells. No cognate antigen is known for these TCRs. Sequencing took place on an Illumina HiSeq 1500. TCRdb cleaned the public reads at Q25 with fastp, built clones with MiXCR and kept in-frame beta chains. Every distinct CDR3 protein forms one entry, paired with its most common genes and DNA. The sample contains hundreds of thousands of distinct CDR3 sequences, around 31% of them found a single time. Jointly, the top ten make up about an eighth of the sample. The sample here was cultured CD8+ T cells from PBMCs, taken from culture after CMV antigen stimulation. These TCRs come from a human donor in good health (CMV status not recorded). Some clones in this sample may be carry-over from other donors' samples.

The V and J genes are TRBV9 and TRBJ2-3; D possibly corresponds to TRBD2 (7 bases). V was shortened by 4 bases and J by 0 bases, with 15 bases between the two germline ends. Germline CDR1 is SGDLS and CDR2 is YYNGEE. This CDR3 has 16 amino acids. The CDR3 nucleotides read TGTGCCAGCAGCAGCTCCGGGGGGCCTAGCACAGATACGCAGTATTTT. It specifies CASSSSGGPSTDTQYF. The full variable domain, rest sourced from reference TRBV9 and TRBJ2-3, is DSGVTQTPKHLITATGQRVTLRCSPRSGDLSVYWYQQSLDQGLQFLIQYYNGEERAKGNILERFSAQQFPDLHSELNLSSLELGDSALYFCASSSSGGPSTDTQYFGPGTRLTVL.

This clonotype has only a few counts. This CDR3 reads CASSPRLSNEQFF. DNA for the CDR3: TGCGCCAGCAGCCCCCGGCTAAGCAATGAGCAGTTCTTC. V usage is TRBV5-1 and J usage is TRBJ2-1; the D is unclear. This CDR3 is built from 13 residues. CDR1 is SGHRS and CDR2 is YFSETQ in the germline V gene. V was pared by 4 bases and J by 6 bases, with 11 bases between.

This clonotype was seen many times. The rearrangement joins TRBV7-3 to TRBJ2-1; D perhaps matches TRBD1 (6 bases). Germline CDR1 SGHTA, CDR2 FQGTGA. V was trimmed by 1 base and J by 2 bases, leaving 6 bases between them. This CDR3 spans 14 amino acids. The CDR3 region is CASSLNRAYNEQFF. The CDR3 region has the DNA TGTGCCAGCAGCTTAAACAGGGCCTACAATGAGCAGTTCTTC. The whole variable domain, remainder taken from reference TRBV7-3 and TRBJ2-1, is GAGVSQTPSNKVTEKGKYVELRCDPISGHTALYWYRQSLGQGPEFLIYFQGTGAADDSGLPNDRFFAVRPEGSVSTLKIQRTERGDSAVYLCASSLNRAYNEQFFGPGTRLTVL.

V and J are TRBV6-1 and TRBJ1-5, with D possibly matching TRBD1 (5 bases). V was clipped by 4 bases and J by 6 bases, with 7 bases between them. Looked up from germline, CDR1 is MNHNS and CDR2 is SASEGT. The CDR3 spans 12 residues. The CDR3, as DNA: TGTGCCAGCAGTGGAGGGGTTCAGCCCCAGCATTTT. Its protein product is CASSGGVQPQHF.

Turning to this clonotype: It may be a read error: a sequence one base away is much more abundant. The chain uses TRBV7-6 and TRBJ2-4, with D possibly matching TRBD2 (5 bases). Trimming pared 0 bases from V and 0 bases from J, leaving 12 bases between. The CDR3 runs to 17 residues. Germline CDR1 reads SGHVS; CDR2 reads FNYEAQ. The CDR3 nucleotides read TGTGCCAGCAGCTTAGCTGGGAGCAACCTAGCCAAAAACATTCAGTACTTC. It is translated as CASSLAGSNLAKNIQYF.

The chain employs TRBV6-1 and TRBJ2-7; 9 nucleotides agree with TRBD1. Germline CDR1 is MNHNS and CDR2 is SASEGT. V trimming: 5 bases; J trimming: 4 bases; junction bases outside the gene matches: 9. CDR3 size: 15 residues. Here the CDR3 reads CASSHGTGYLYEQYF. CDR3 coding DNA: TGTGCCAGCAGTCACGGGACAGGGTACCTATACGAGCAGTACTTC.

As to this clonotype: Mismatch with germline at one junction end may stem from a read error. V gene TRBV28 combines with J gene TRBJ1-4, with TRBD1 matching 8 bases. Germline CDR1 and CDR2: MDHEN and SYDVKM. This CDR3 spans 17 amino acids. The CDR3, as DNA: TGTGTCAGCAGTCGGGGTTCTTCCAGGGGGCCTGGTGAAAAACTGTTTTTT. It is translated as CVSSRGSSRGPGEKLFF. The whole variable domain, remainder taken from reference TRBV28 and TRBJ1-4, is DVKVTQSSRYLVKRTGEKVFLECVQDMDHENMFWYRQDPGLGLRLIYFSYDVKMKEKGDIPEGYSVSREKKERFSLILESASTNQTSMYLCVSSRGSSRGPGEKLFFGSGTQLSVL.

This chain links TRBV7-6 with TRBJ1-1; the D is unclear. The CDR3 has 18 amino acids. CDR1 SGHVS and CDR2 FNYEAQ come from the germline V gene. V lost 5 bases, J lost 1 base, and 23 bases lay in between. The CDR3 protein is CASSPPTRPLVTNTEAFF. In DNA form, the CDR3 reads TGTGCCAGCAGCCCCCCCACAAGGCCACTCGTTACGAACACTGAAGCTTTCTTT. The whole variable domain, filled in from reference TRBV7-6 and TRBJ1-1, reads GAGVSQSPRYKVTKRGQDVALRCDPISGHVSLYWYRQALGQGPEFLTYFNYEAQQDKSGLPNDRFSAERPEGSISTLTIQRTEQRDSAMYRCASSPPTRPLVTNTEAFFGQGTRLTVV.

There are a few counts of this clonotype. The chain employs TRBV7-9 and TRBJ2-3, with D perhaps matching TRBD1 (5 bases). Germline-derived CDR1 and CDR2 are SEHNR and FQNEAQ (reference sequence). The CDR3 contains 16 residues. V was cut by 2 bases and J by 0 bases, with 12 bases left in between. The CDR3 spells CASSLLGRPSTDTQYF. As DNA, the CDR3 is TGTGCCAGCAGCTTATTGGGGCGACCTAGCACAGATACGCAGTATTTT.

This chain joins TRBV7-6 and TRBJ2-3; 8 bases fit TRBD1. After removal of 4 bases from V and 3 bases from J, the junction contained 6 bases not matched to a gene. There are 15 residues in the CDR3. CDR1 SGHVS and CDR2 FNYEAQ come from the germline V gene. As DNA, the CDR3 is TGTGCCAGCAGCTCACGGACAGGGATGACAGATACGCAGTATTTT. It specifies CASSSRTGMTDTQYF.

The gene calls are TRBV4-1 and TRBJ2-1, with D perhaps TRBD1 or TRBD2 (6 bases each). The CDR3 spans 15 residues. Trimming stripped 4 bases from V and 3 bases from J, with 13 bases between. The germline V gene encodes CDR1 MGHRA and CDR2 YSYEKL. CDR3 DNA sequence: TGCGCCAGCAGCCTAGGACAGCGGGTCTACAATGAGCAGTTCTTC. Translation gives CASSLGQRVYNEQFF.

This clonotype was picked up a small number of times. The rearrangement links TRBV27 to TRBJ1-2; TRBD1 aligns across 8 bases. J was trimmed by 6 bases and V by 5 bases; bases with no gene match: 11. This CDR3 contains 15 residues. Germline V gives CDR1 MNHEY, CDR2 SMNVEV (reference sequence). CDR3 DNA sequence: TGTGCCAGCAGTAACTTCGGACAGGGCTTGGATGGCTACACCTTC. This sequence encodes CASSNFGQGLDGYTF.

The gene calls are TRBV27 and TRBJ1-1; TRBD1 matches 11 bases. The CDR3 length is 14 residues. Per the germline V gene, CDR1 is MNHEY and CDR2 is SMNVEV (reference sequence). After removal of 4 bases from V and 6 bases from J, the junction contained 4 bases not matched to a gene. In nucleotides, the CDR3 is TGTGCCAGCAGTTGGACAGGGGGCACCTCTGAAGCTTTCTTT. This sequence encodes CASSWTGGTSEAFF.

The gene calls are TRBV29-1 and TRBJ2-1; 8 nucleotides agree with TRBD1. Germline V gene data show CDR1 as SQVTM and CDR2 as ANQGSEA. The CDR3 covers 15 residues. V was clipped by 0 bases and J by 7 bases; unmatched bases: 8. The CDR3 region is CSVEDSRGLGNEQFF. CDR3 nucleotides: TGCAGCGTTGAAGATTCCAGGGGGCTAGGGAATGAGCAGTTCTTC.

As concerns this clonotype: Since a much larger clone is just one base distant, this may be a read error. The chain employs TRBV7-9 and TRBJ2-1; D is undetermined. The CDR3 is made up of 14 amino acids. The germline gives CDR1 SEHNR, CDR2 FQNEAQ (reference sequence). V dropped 1 base and J dropped 3 bases, with 7 bases sitting between them. As DNA, the CDR3 is TGTGCCAGCAGCTTAGAGGTCAACTACAATGAGCAGTTCTTC. Its protein product is CASSLEVNYNEQFF.

Concerning this clonotype itself: The junction departs from germline at one end; a sequencing error may be responsible. This chain joins TRBV5-8 and TRBJ1-5; 8 bases line up with TRBD1. CDR3 length equals 14 residues. Germline V gene data show CDR1 as SGHTS and CDR2 as YDEGEE. The CDR3 here is CANSSQGAGQPQHF. CDR3 DNA: TGTGCCAACAGCTCTCAGGGGGCGGGCCAGCCCCAGCATTTT.

V usage is TRBV12-3 or TRBV12-4 and J usage is TRBJ2-1; tentatively, D is TRBD1 (6 bases). V was pared by 6 bases and J by 3 bases, with 18 bases between. The CDR3 sequence is 16 residues long. CDR3 sequence: CASSEITGYLYNEQFF. The DNA of the CDR3 is TGTGCCAGCAGCGAGATAACAGGGTACCTCTACAATGAGCAGTTCTTC.

This clonotype was counted only a few times. This rearrangement joins TRBV5-6 to TRBJ2-3, with D maybe TRBD1 (6 bases). Trimming removed 4 bases at V and 0 bases at J, with 18 bases between. CDR1 and CDR2 from the germline V gene are SGHDT and YYEEEE. The CDR3 extends over 17 amino acids. In DNA form, the CDR3 reads TGTGCCAGCAGCGCCGTGATTCAGGGGCCAAGCACAGATACGCAGTATTTT. Its translation is CASSAVIQGPSTDTQYF.

With respect to this clonotype: This may come from a read error, since a much larger clone is one base off. The chain uses TRBV7-6 and TRBJ1-5, with unresolved D. The CDR3 is 15 residues long. Trimming pared 1 base from V and 5 bases from J, leaving 12 bases between. Germline V gives CDR1 SGHVS, CDR2 FNYEAQ. The CDR3 region is CASSLVAGSDQPQHF. Here the CDR3 DNA reads TGTGCCAGCAGCTTAGTGGCAGGCAGCGATCAGCCCCAGCATTTT.

The sample holds a few counts of this clonotype. This rearrangement joins TRBV7-9 to TRBJ1-6; possible D gene TRBD1, 5 bases. CDR1 and CDR2 from the germline V gene are SEHNR and FQNEAQ (reference sequence). Trimming pared 2 bases from V and 10 bases from J, leaving 18 bases between. The CDR3 covers 16 residues. CDR3 in amino acids: CASSLPWGEPYSPLHF. As DNA, the CDR3 is TGTGCCAGCAGCTTACCCTGGGGGGAGCCTTACTCACCCCTCCACTTT.

This clonotype showed up just a few times. The gene calls are TRBV9 and TRBJ2-6, with D maybe TRBD1 (6 bases). V was shortened by 3 bases and J by 4 bases, with 14 bases between the two germline ends. There are 16 residues in the CDR3. The germline V gene encodes CDR1 SGDLS and CDR2 YYNGEE. The CDR3 sequence: CASSGDRRTGANVLTF. The CDR3 DNA sequence: TGTGCCAGCAGCGGTGACAGGCGGACCGGGGCCAACGTCCTGACTTTC.

The chain carries TRBV5-6 and TRBJ2-1; TRBD2 matches 13 bases. The CDR3 covers 15 residues. CDR1 and CDR2 from the germline V gene are SGHDT and YYEEEE. With V trimmed by 4 bases and J by 12 bases, 10 bases remained unmatched. The CDR3 bases are TGTGCCAGCAGCCCCGGACTAGCGGGGGCCCTGGGGCAGTTCTTC. Protein sequence: CASSPGLAGALGQFF.

This clonotype occurred a few times. In DNA, the CDR3 is TGTGCCAGCGGGCCCAGGGGCTATCAGCCCCAGCATTTT. The encoded protein is CASGPRGYQPQHF. J is TRBJ1-5 and V is TRBV27; tentative D call: TRBD1 (6 bases). Germline V lookup: CDR1 MNHEY, CDR2 SMNVEV (reference sequence). This CDR3 is 13 amino acids long. V was pared by 8 bases and J by 5 bases, with 13 bases between.

This clonotype was recorded a few times. V is TRBV4-1 and J is TRBJ2-3, with 8 positions matching TRBD2. Germline loops: CDR1 MGHRA, CDR2 YSYEKL. V was clipped by 0 bases and J by 1 base; unmatched bases: 6. The CDR3 contains 17 residues. Here the CDR3 reads CASSQEGAGARTDTQYF. In DNA, the CDR3 is TGCGCCAGCAGCCAAGAGGGAGCGGGGGCACGCACAGATACGCAGTATTTT.

This clonotype was seen a few times. The rearrangement joins TRBV7-8 to TRBJ1-2; D call uncertain. V was trimmed by 6 bases and J by 4 bases, leaving 9 bases between them. The CDR3 runs 12 residues. Germline values: CDR1 SGHVS, CDR2 FQNEAQ. The CDR3 sequence: CASSNVSYGYTF. The CDR3 coding sequence is TGTGCCAGCAGTAATGTCAGCTATGGCTACACCTTC.

This clonotype was seen more than once but under ten times. This chain uses TRBV5-4 with TRBJ2-5, with 9 positions matching TRBD2. Germline loops: CDR1 SGHNT, CDR2 YYREEE (reference sequence). Trimming removed 4 bases from V and 5 bases from J; junction bases left unmatched: 9. The CDR3 totals 15 residues. The CDR3 loop is CASSESSGVGETQYF. Here the CDR3 DNA reads TGTGCCAGCAGCGAGTCTAGCGGGGTGGGGGAGACCCAGTACTTC.

This clonotype has more than one count but fewer than ten. The chain couples TRBV20-1 to TRBJ1-2; no firm D call. The CDR3 is 13 amino acids. Germline lookup yields CDR1 DFQATT and CDR2 SNEGSKA (reference sequence). The V end was cut by 0 bases, the J end by 3 bases, with 8 bases between. The chain's CDR3 is CSARDQTDYGYTF. The DNA for the CDR3 is TGCAGTGCTAGAGATCAGACCGACTATGGCTACACCTTC.

This clonotype was seen many times. The genes are TRBV6-6 and TRBJ2-1, with a possible D match to TRBD1 (6 bases). CDR1 is MNHNY, CDR2 SVGAGI, per germline (reference sequence). Deletions cut 0 bases from V and 3 bases from J, with 15 bases between. The CDR3 length is 17 residues. The CDR3 sequence is CASSYSPGQIIYNEQFF. The CDR3 bases are TGTGCCAGCAGTTACTCTCCGGGACAAATTATCTACAATGAGCAGTTCTTC.

This clonotype came up many times. The J gene is TRBJ1-4, the V gene TRBV7-8; D not certain. The CDR3 runs to 15 residues. Germline assignment: CDR1 SGHVS and CDR2 FQNEAQ. With 4 bases removed from V and 2 bases from J, the gap between germline ends came to 11 bases. The CDR3 bases are TGTGCCAGCAGCTACGGGCCGGAGACTAATGAAAAACTGTTTTTT. Its translation: CASSYGPETNEKLFF.

This chain links TRBV25-1 with TRBJ1-2, with D unresolved. CDR1 and CDR2 from the germline V gene are MGHDK and SYGVNS. The CDR3 is made up of 13 amino acids. V lost 2 bases, J lost 0 bases, and 4 bases lay in between. DNA of the CDR3: TGTGCCAGCAGTGAACAGGCTAACTATGGCTACACCTTC. It codes for CASSEQANYGYTF.

Only a few counts were recorded for this clonotype. The J gene is TRBJ2-5, the V gene TRBV28, with a possible D match to TRBD2 (5 bases). Germline CDR1 is MDHEN and CDR2 is SYDVKM. CDR3 length: 17 amino acids. The ends were cut back, 0 bases at V and 5 bases at J, with 19 bases in the middle. The CDR3 here is CASSLWAEPPERETQYF. CDR3 DNA sequence: TGTGCCAGCAGTTTATGGGCCGAGCCACCGGAGCGGGAGACCCAGTACTTC.

A note on this clonotype: The junction does not match germline at one end; this may be a read error. This sequence joins TRBV7-7 and TRBJ1-5; 7 bases match TRBD1. The CDR3 is made up of 18 amino acids. CDR1 and CDR2 (germline): SSHAT, FNYEAQ (reference sequence). CDR3 loop: CASRKEVGGDRSNQPQHF. CDR3 in DNA: TGTGCTAGCAGGAAAGAAGTAGGGGGCGACAGGAGCAATCAGCCCCAGCATTTT.